One sample yielded the 16 T cell receptor beta chains listed below, sequenced in a study of cytomegalovirus exposure and HLA in healthy donors listed by TCRdb under 2017. Library preparation employed the immunoSEQ multiplex PCR assay. A mixture of 60 forward primers for TCR Vbeta segments and 13 reverse primers for TCR Jbeta segments was used in the multiplex PCR. In TCRdb, the immuneACCESS table is reduced to in-frame sequences with V and J assigned. These tables do not hold every clone; where another copy was compared, an unresolved V gene accounts for under half, and the others remain unexplained. The sample table shows about 160,000 clones, and 65% to 85% are seen once. The ten biggest clones cover 1.3% of the sample. The sequenced material came from PBMCs. These receptors all stem from a man aged 50 to 59 in good health and CMV-seropositive.

This clone has more than one count but fewer than ten. The DNA of the CDR3 is TGTGCCAGCTCACCACTACACGCCCGGGATACACTACACGAGCAGTACTTC. It codes for CASSPLHARDTLHEQYF. The V gene is TRBV18, the J gene TRBJ2-7; D perhaps matches TRBD2 (5 bases). The germline gives CDR1 KGHSH, CDR2 LQKENI. The V end lost 1 base, the J end lost 5 bases, and 21 bases lay between the germline ends. This CDR3 comprises 17 residues.

The chain links TRBV5-1 to TRBJ2-5; 8 nucleotides agree with TRBD2. J gave up 4 bases and V 6 bases, and 8 bases lay outside the gene matches. The germline V gene has CDR1 SGHRS and CDR2 YFSETQ. CDR3 size: 14 residues. The CDR3: CASTGTRGLETQYF. CDR3 nucleotide sequence: TGCGCCAGCACCGGGACTAGGGGGTTAGAGACCCAGTACTTC. The whole variable domain, filled in from reference TRBV5-1 and TRBJ2-5, reads KAGVTQTPRYLIKTRGQQVTLSCSPISGHRSVSWYQQTPGQGLQFLFEYFSETQRNKGNFPGRFSGRQFSNSRSEMNVSTLELGDSALYLCASTGTRGLETQYFGPGTRLLVL.

V and J are TRBV2 and TRBJ2-7; a possible D gene is TRBD2 (5 bases). Germline V lookup: CDR1 SNHLY, CDR2 FYNNEI. The CDR3 length is 17 residues. The ends were cut back, 2 bases at V and 6 bases at J, with 23 bases in the middle. This CDR3 reads CASSERRPRAGPSEQYF. The CDR3 bases are TGTGCCAGCAGTGAAAGGCGCCCCCGGGCGGGTCCAAGCGAGCAGTACTTC.

The CDR3 is CASSQARAGGSTDTQYF. For the CDR3, the DNA is TGTGCCAGCAGCCAAGCCAGAGCGGGAGGGAGCACAGATACGCAGTATTTT. V and J are TRBV4-2 and TRBJ2-3, with 10 bases lining up with TRBD2. Trimming took 1 base from V and 0 from J; bases not matched to a gene: 4. Germline V CDR1 and CDR2: LGHNA, YNFKEQ. The CDR3 spans 17 residues.

The chain combines TRBV2 with TRBJ2-1; D is unresolved. Germline CDR1 reads SNHLY; CDR2 reads FYNNEI. V was clipped by 6 bases and J by 8 bases, with 8 bases between them. The CDR3 has 11 amino acids. CDR3 nucleotides: TGTGCCAGCAGAGAGCGATATGAGCAGTTCTTC. Protein sequence: CASRERYEQFF.

The table lists this clone with a few counts. CDR3 in amino acids: CAWSVQGGNQPQHF. The CDR3 bases are TGTGCCTGGAGTGTACAGGGGGGCAATCAGCCCCAGCATTTT. This chain joins TRBV30 and TRBJ1-5, with TRBD1 identical over 8 bases. CDR3 size: 14 residues. Trimming at V came to 0 bases and at J to 2 bases, leaving 0 bases not matched to a gene. Per the germline V gene, CDR1 is GTSNPN and CDR2 is SVGIG (reference sequence).

The chain joins TRBV18 to TRBJ2-6, with 9 bases fitting TRBD1. Unmatched junction bases numbered 24, after V lost 3 bases and J lost 3 bases. Looked up from germline, CDR1 is KGHSH and CDR2 is LQKENI. This CDR3 has 23 amino acids. The chain's CDR3 is CASSPRSSTSLGTGLRGANVLTF. CDR3 nucleotide sequence: TGTGCCAGCTCACCGAGATCATCGACCAGCCTTGGGACAGGGCTACGTGGGGCCAACGTCCTGACTTTC.

The genes are TRBV5-1 and TRBJ2-7; 7 bases align to TRBD2. The length of the CDR3 is 13 residues. V lost 0 bases, J lost 5 bases, and 2 bases stayed unmatched. CDR1 and CDR2 (germline): SGHRS, YFSETQ. The CDR3 DNA reads as TGCGCCAGCAGCTTGGGGGACTACCACGAGCAGTACTTC. The encoded protein is CASSLGDYHEQYF.

V and J are TRBV29-1 and TRBJ2-7, with 10 positions matching TRBD2. The CDR3 loop spans 14 amino acids. The V gene end was trimmed by 3 bases and the J gene end by 5 bases; junction bases not matched to a gene: 7. CDR1 is SQVTM, CDR2 ANQGSEA, per germline. This chain's CDR3 is CSVEASGSVNEQYF. CDR3 in DNA: TGCAGCGTTGAGGCTAGCGGGAGTGTAAACGAGCAGTACTTC.

Written as DNA, the CDR3 is TGTGCCAGCAGACTCGGGGGGGGTCAGCCCCAGCATTTT. It translates to CASRLGGGQPQHF. This rearrangement joins TRBV6-6 to TRBJ1-5; the D gene is possibly TRBD1 (5 bases). CDR1 MNHNY and CDR2 SVGAGI come from the germline V gene (reference sequence). Trimming pared 6 bases from V and 6 bases from J, leaving 12 bases between. The CDR3 consists of 13 residues.

V and J are TRBV11-2 and TRBJ1-4; no definite D call. The ends were cut back, 5 bases at V and 5 bases at J, with 15 bases in the middle. Germline CDR1 and CDR2: SGHAT and FQNNGV. The CDR3 contains 15 residues. CDR3 DNA: TGTGCCAGCAGCGAGTACCGGGATACAAATGAAAAACTGTTTTTT. Protein: CASSEYRDTNEKLFF. Together with reference TRBV11-2 and TRBJ1-4, the CDR3 gives the full variable domain: EAGVAQSPRYKIIEKRQSVAFWCNPISGHATLYWYQQILGQGPKLLIQFQNNGVVDDSQLPKDRFSAERLKGVDSTLKIQPAKLEDSAVYLCASSEYRDTNEKLFFGSGTQLSVL.

This rearrangement joins TRBV6-5 to TRBJ1-1, with D possibly TRBD1 on 6 matching bases. The germline gives CDR1 MNHEY, CDR2 SVGAGI. The CDR3 spans 13 residues. V was clipped by 8 bases and J by 3 bases, with 13 bases between them. The CDR3 DNA sequence: TGTGCCAGCTCGTGGGGGCGGGACACTGAAGCTTTCTTT. Protein product: CASSWGRDTEAFF.

The V call is TRBV19, the J call TRBJ1-1; unclear D gene. V was clipped by 6 bases and J by 3 bases, with 20 bases between them. CDR3 length equals 16 residues. Germline assignment: CDR1 LNHDA and CDR2 SQIVND (reference sequence). The CDR3, as DNA: TGTGCCAGTAGATACGCAGGACTAACTGAGGACACTGAAGCTTTCTTT. Amino acids: CASRYAGLTEDTEAFF.

The chain is built from TRBV4-3 and TRBJ2-1, with 10 positions matching TRBD2. V was pared by 1 base and J by 7 bases, with 7 bases of the junction left unmatched. This CDR3 contains 16 residues. Germline CDR1 and CDR2: LGHNA and YSLEER. The DNA of the CDR3 is TGCGCCAGCAGCCAAGCGAGCGGGAGGGTAAGGAATGAGCAGTTCTTC. It yields the protein CASSQASGRVRNEQFF.

V is TRBV7-3 and J is TRBJ2-7; 8 bases line up with TRBD2. Looked up from germline, CDR1 is SGHTA and CDR2 is FQGTGA. This CDR3 comprises 15 residues. Losses at the gene ends were 2 bases for V and 2 bases for J; bases not matched to a gene: 5. The CDR3 nucleotides are TGTGCCAGCAGCTTAGGATCGGGAGGGACCTACGAGCAGTACTTC. This gives the protein CASSLGSGGTYEQYF.

In its sample, this clone was seen a few times. The gene calls are TRBV19 and TRBJ1-4; D unresolved. CDR1 and CDR2 from the germline V gene are LNHDA and SQIVND (reference sequence). This CDR3 is built from 15 residues. The V gene lost 7 bases and the J gene lost 0 bases, with 12 bases spanning the gap. The CDR3 region has the DNA TGTGCCAGTATGGCCGGGGATGCAACTAATGAAAAACTGTTTTTT. It translates to CASMAGDATNEKLFF.